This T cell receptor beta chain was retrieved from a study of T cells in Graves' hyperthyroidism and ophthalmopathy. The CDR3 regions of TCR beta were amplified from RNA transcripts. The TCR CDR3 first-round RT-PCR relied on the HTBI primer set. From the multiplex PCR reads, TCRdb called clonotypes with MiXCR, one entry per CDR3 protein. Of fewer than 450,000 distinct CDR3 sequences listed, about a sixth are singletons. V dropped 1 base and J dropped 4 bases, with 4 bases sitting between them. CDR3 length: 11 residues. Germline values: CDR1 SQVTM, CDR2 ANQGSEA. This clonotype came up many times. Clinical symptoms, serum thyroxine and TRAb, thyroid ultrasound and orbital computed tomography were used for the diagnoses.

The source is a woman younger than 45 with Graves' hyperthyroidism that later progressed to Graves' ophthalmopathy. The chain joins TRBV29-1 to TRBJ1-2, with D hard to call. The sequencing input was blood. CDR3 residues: CSVEGSYGYTF. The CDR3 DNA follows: TGCAGCGTTGAAGGGAGCTATGGCTACACCTTC. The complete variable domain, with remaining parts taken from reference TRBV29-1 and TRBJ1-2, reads SAVISQKPSRDICQRGTSLTIQCQVDSQVTMMFWYRQQPGQSLTLIATANQGSEATYESGFVIDKFPISRPNLTFSTLTVSNMSPEDSSIYLCSVEGSYGYTFGSGTRLTVV.